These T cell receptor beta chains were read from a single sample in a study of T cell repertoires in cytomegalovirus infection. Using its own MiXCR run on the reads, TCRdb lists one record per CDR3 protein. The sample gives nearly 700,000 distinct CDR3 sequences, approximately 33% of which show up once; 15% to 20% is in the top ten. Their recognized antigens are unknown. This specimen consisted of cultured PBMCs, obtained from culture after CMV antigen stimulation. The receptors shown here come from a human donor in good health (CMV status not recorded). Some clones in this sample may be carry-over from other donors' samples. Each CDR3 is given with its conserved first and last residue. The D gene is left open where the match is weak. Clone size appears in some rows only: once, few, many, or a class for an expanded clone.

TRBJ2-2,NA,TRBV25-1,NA,CASSDGAGPGELFF,TGTGCCAGCAGTGATGGCGCAGGGCCCGGGGAGCTGTTTTTT
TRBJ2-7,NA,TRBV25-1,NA,CASSESLVQYF,TGTGCCAGCAGTGAATCCCTGGTTCAGTACTTC
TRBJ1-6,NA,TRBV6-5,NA,CASSSAPGRGGHF,TGTGCCAGCAGTTCGGCCCCCGGCAGGGGTGGCCACTTT
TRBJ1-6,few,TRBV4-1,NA,CASSQDVNSPLHF,TGCGCCAGCAGCCAAGATGTGAATTCACCCCTCCACTTT
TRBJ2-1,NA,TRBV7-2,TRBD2,CASSGLVINEQFF,TGTGCCAGCAGCGGACTAGTGATCAATGAGCAGTTCTTC
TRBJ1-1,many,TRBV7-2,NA,CASSILGWATEAFF,TGTGCCAGCAGCATCCTCGGGTGGGCCACTGAAGCTTTCTTT
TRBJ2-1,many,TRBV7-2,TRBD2,CASSHRLAGAYNEQFF,TGTGCCAGCAGCCACCGACTAGCGGGGGCATACAATGAGCAGTTCTTC
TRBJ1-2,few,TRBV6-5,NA,CASRGRRGYGYTF,TGTGCCAGCAGGGGGCGCAGAGGCTATGGCTACACCTTC
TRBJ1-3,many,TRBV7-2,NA,CASSSRTDNTIYF,TGTGCCAGCAGCTCGCGGACGGACAACACCATATATTTT
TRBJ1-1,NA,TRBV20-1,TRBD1,CSAQTGAGNTEAFF,TGCAGTGCTCAGACAGGGGCGGGGAACACTGAAGCTTTCTTT
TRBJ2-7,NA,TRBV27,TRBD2,CASSLLREGLTMYF,TGTGCCAGCAGTTTACTCCGGGAGGGCTTAACTATGTACTTC
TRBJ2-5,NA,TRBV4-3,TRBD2,CASSQDQPSGIQYF,TGCGCCAGCAGCCAAGATCAACCTAGCGGAATCCAGTACTTC
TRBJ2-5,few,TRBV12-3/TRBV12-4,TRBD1,CASNGQGTETQYF,TGTGCCAGCAACGGACAGGGTACGGAGACCCAGTACTTC
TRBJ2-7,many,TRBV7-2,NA,CASSSTWALELYEQYF,TGTGCCAGCAGCTCAACTTGGGCTTTAGAACTCTACGAGCAGTACTTC
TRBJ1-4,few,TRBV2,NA,CASSDNGATNEKLFF,TGTGCCAGCAGTGATAACGGCGCAACTAATGAAAAACTGTTTTTT
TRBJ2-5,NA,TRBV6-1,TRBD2,CASSLRRTSGGGETQYF,TGTGCCAGCAGTTTACGCCGGACTAGCGGAGGGGGGGAGACCCAGTACTTC
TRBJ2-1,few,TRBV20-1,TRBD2,CSTTSGPYNEQFF,TGCAGTACCACTAGCGGGCCCTACAATGAGCAGTTCTTC
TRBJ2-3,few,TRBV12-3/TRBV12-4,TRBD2,CASTQGTSGPDTQYF,TGTGCCAGCACCCAAGGGACTAGCGGCCCAGATACGCAGTATTTT
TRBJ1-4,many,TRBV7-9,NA,CASSRTLTNEKLFF,TGTGCCAGCAGCCGTACCTTGACTAATGAAAAACTGTTTTTT
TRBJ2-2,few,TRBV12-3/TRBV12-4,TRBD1,CASKGQGANTGELFF,TGTGCCAGCAAAGGACAGGGGGCGAACACCGGGGAGCTGTTTTTT
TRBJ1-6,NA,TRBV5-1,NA,CASSFDSPFSPLHF,TGCGCCAGCAGCTTCGACAGCCCGTTTTCGCCCCTCCACTTT
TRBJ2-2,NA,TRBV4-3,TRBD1,CASSPQKGAPMAGELFF,TGCGCCAGCAGCCCTCAGAAGGGGGCGCCGATGGCCGGGGAGCTGTTTTTT
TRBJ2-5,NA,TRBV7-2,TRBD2,CASSKGTSGRETQYF,TGTGCCAGCAGCAAGGGGACGAGCGGGAGAGAGACCCAGTACTTC
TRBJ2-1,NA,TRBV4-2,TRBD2,CASSQDWRGGYNEQFF,TGTGCCAGCAGCCAAGATTGGCGGGGGGGATACAATGAGCAGTTCTTC
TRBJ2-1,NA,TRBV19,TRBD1,CASSIDRRDRADEQFF,TGTGCCAGTAGTATAGATCGAAGGGACAGGGCCGATGAGCAGTTCTTC
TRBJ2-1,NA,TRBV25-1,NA,CASRDSFNEQFF,TGTGCCAGCAGAGACAGTTTCAATGAGCAGTTCTTC
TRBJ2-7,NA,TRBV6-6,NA,CASSYSPGEQYF,TGTGCCAGCAGTTACTCCCCAGGCGAGCAGTACTTC
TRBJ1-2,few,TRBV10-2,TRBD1,CASSEYAGQGDDGYTF,TGCGCCAGCAGTGAGTACGCTGGGCAGGGGGACGATGGCTACACCTTC
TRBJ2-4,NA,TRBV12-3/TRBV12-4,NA,CASSVPWTGPTIQYF,TGTGCCAGCAGTGTGCCTTGGACCGGCCCCACCATTCAGTACTTC
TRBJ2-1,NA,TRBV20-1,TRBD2,CSAGEEAGVYNEQFF,TGCAGTGCGGGGGAGGAAGCGGGAGTCTACAATGAGCAGTTCTTC
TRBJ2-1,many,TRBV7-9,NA,CASSEDKGPYNEQFF,TGTGCCAGCAGTGAGGACAAGGGGCCCTACAATGAGCAGTTCTTC
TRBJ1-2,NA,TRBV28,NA,CASSPPPGFDYGYTF,TGTGCCAGCAGTCCACCCCCCGGGTTCGACTATGGCTACACCTTC
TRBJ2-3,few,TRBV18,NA,CASSKTATDTQYF,TGTGCCAGCTCAAAGACAGCCACAGATACGCAGTATTTT
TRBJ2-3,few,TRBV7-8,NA,CASSSLQGLERTDTQYF,TGTGCCAGCAGCTCACTACAGGGCCTGGAAAGGACAGATACGCAGTATTTT
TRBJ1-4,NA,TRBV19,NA,CASSPPRPLVGEKLFF,TGTGCCAGTAGCCCCCCGCGACCGCTCGTAGGGGAAAAACTGTTTTTT
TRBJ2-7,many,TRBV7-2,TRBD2,CASSSGLVYEQYF,TGTGCCAGCAGCTCGGGACTAGTCTACGAGCAGTACTTC
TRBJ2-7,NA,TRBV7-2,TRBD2,CASSPNQILAGYEQYF,TGTGCCAGCAGCCCGAACCAGATTCTAGCGGGGTACGAGCAGTACTTC
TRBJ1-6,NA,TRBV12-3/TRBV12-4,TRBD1,CASSHRGRNSPLHF,TGTGCCAGCAGCCACAGGGGGCGTAATTCACCCCTCCACTTT
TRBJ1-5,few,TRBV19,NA,CASRLDNQPQHF,TGTGCCAGTAGATTAGACAATCAGCCCCAGCATTTT
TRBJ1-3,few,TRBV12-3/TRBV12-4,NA,CASSFEGYSGNTIYF,TGTGCCAGCAGTTTCGAGGGGTACTCTGGAAACACCATATATTTT
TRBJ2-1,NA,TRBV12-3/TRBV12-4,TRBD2,CASSSSGTSGRNEQFF,TGTGCCAGCAGTTCCTCCGGGACTAGCGGGCGGAATGAGCAGTTCTTC
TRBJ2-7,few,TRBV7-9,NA,CASSLAPDASEQYF,TGTGCCAGCAGCTTAGCCCCTGACGCCTCCGAGCAGTACTTC
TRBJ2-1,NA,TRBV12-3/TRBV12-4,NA,CASSWGGAGSYNEQFF,TGTGCCAGCAGTTGGGGGGGCGCGGGCTCCTACAATGAGCAGTTCTTC
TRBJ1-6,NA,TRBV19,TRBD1,CASQGAEYNSPLHF,TGTGCCAGCCAGGGGGCGGAATATAATTCACCCCTCCACTTT
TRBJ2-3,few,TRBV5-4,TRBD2,CASSHPSGTTDTQYF,TGTGCCAGCAGCCACCCTAGCGGGACAACAGATACGCAGTATTTT
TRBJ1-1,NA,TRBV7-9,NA,CASSSMGSRGTEAFF,TGTGCCAGCAGCTCAATGGGGTCCCGAGGCACTGAAGCTTTCTTT
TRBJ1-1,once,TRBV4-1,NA,CASSQVVANTEAFF,TGCGCCAGCAGCCAAGTGGTGGCAAACACTGAAGCTTTCTTT
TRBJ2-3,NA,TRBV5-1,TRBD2,CASSHLGAGVGPDTQYF,TGCGCCAGCAGCCACCTTGGAGCGGGAGTGGGTCCAGATACGCAGTATTTT
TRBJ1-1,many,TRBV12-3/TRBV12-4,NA,CASSPTANTEAFF,TGTGCCAGCAGCCCGACGGCGAACACTGAAGCTTTCTTT
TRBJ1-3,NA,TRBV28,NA,CASKSGNTIYF,TGTGCCAGCAAATCTGGAAACACCATATATTTT
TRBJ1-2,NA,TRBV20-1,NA,CSARIQGIYGYTF,TGCAGTGCTAGAATCCAGGGGATATATGGCTACACCTTC
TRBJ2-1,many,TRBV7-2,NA,CASTEKKSYNEQFF,TGTGCCAGTACCGAAAAGAAATCCTACAATGAGCAGTTCTTC
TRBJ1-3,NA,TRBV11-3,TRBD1,CARGGTASFSGNTIYF,TGTGCCAGGGGGGGGACAGCTTCCTTCTCTGGAAACACCATATATTTT
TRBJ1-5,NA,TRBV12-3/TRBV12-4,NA,CASSGQNIQPQHF,TGTGCCAGCAGTGGACAGAATATCCAGCCCCAGCATTTT
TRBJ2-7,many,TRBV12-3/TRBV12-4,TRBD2,CASSPGLAGAYYEQYF,TGTGCCAGCAGTCCGGGACTAGCGGGGGCATACTACGAGCAGTACTTC
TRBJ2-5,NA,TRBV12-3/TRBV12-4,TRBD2,CASSRRLAGAETQYF,TGTGCCAGCAGCCGTAGACTAGCGGGAGCAGAGACCCAGTACTTC
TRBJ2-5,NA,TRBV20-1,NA,CSAREGRVDQETQYF,TGCAGTGCTAGAGAGGGCAGGGTAGACCAAGAGACCCAGTACTTC
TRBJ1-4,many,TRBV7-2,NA,CASSFRGGNEKLFF,TGTGCCAGCAGCTTTCGCGGGGGTAATGAAAAACTGTTTTTT
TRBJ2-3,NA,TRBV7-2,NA,CTSSLRGGPWSAGGTDTQYF,TGTACCAGCAGCTTACGAGGGGGCCCTTGGTCAGCGGGTGGCACAGATACGCAGTATTTT
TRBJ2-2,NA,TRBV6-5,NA,CASSYTRYTGELFF,TGTGCCAGCAGTTACACCCGGTACACCGGGGAGCTGTTTTTT